The following is a TCR beta chain sequence with its context. Clones were read by immunoSEQ multiplex PCR, and TCRdb kept only the in-frame ones, dropping some. The data show about 250,000 clones, with more than 85% seen just once and roughly 0.8% held by the top ten. Germline lookup yields CDR1 SQVTM and CDR2 ANQGSEA. The CDR3 is 12 residues long. Trimming shortened V by 6 bases and J by 0 bases, and 5 bases separated the two germline ends. The data originate from a study of blood T cell repertoires in COVID-19. The sample comprised peripheral blood. This sequence was found in a man aged 25 to 40 with acute or convalescent COVID-19. The rearrangement joins TRBV29-1 to TRBJ1-4; maybe TRBD1 (5 bases). The CDR3 DNA reads TGCAGCGTGGGGCCAACTAATGAAAAACTGTTTTTT. This sequence encodes CSVGPTNEKLFF.